What follows are 23 T cell receptor beta chains derived from one specimen sequenced in a study of blood T cells in healthy people across ages. It was with a sample-barcoded 5' primer and a J-beta primer mix that a second PCR of about 7 to 12 cycles was run. MiXCR was run by TCRdb on the 5' RACE reads, yielding one entry per CDR3 protein. The sample yields about 830,000 distinct CDR3 sequences, roughly 60% seen once. The material sequenced was blood. All receptors derive from a man aged 25 to 40 in good health.

In this sample, this clonotype turned up a few times. The chain employs TRBV6-1 and TRBJ1-2; D possibly corresponds to TRBD1 (5 bases). The CDR3 sequence is 14 residues long. The germline V gene has CDR1 MNHNS and CDR2 SASEGT. The V end was cut by 9 bases, the J end by 2 bases, with 16 bases between. The CDR3: CASPSAEGNYGYTF. The DNA for the CDR3 is TGTGCCAGTCCGTCGGCGGAGGGGAACTATGGCTACACCTTC.

This clonotype was recorded many times. The rearrangement uses TRBV6-5 and TRBJ2-4, with 7 nucleotides matching TRBD1. Germline CDR1 reads MNHEY; CDR2 reads SVGAGI. The CDR3 totals 13 residues. Trimming cost V 4 bases and J 7 bases; bases outside gene matches: 4. CDR3 in amino acids: CASSSGQKNIQYF. CDR3 in DNA: TGTGCCAGCAGTTCGGGACAGAAGAACATTCAGTACTTC.

The CDR3 loop reads CSVTGAAKNIQYF. CDR3 DNA sequence: TGCAGCGTGACAGGGGCAGCCAAAAACATTCAGTACTTC. This chain links TRBV29-1 with TRBJ2-4, with TRBD1 matching 8 bases. CDR3 length: 13 residues. The V gene end was trimmed by 6 bases and the J gene end by 0 bases; junction bases not matched to a gene: 1. The germline gives CDR1 SQVTM, CDR2 ANQGSEA.

The chain has TRBV20-1 and TRBJ2-7, with D possibly matching TRBD2 (6 bases). V lost 0 bases, J lost 2 bases, and 14 bases lay in between. The CDR3 length is 15 residues. Germline V gene data show CDR1 as DFQATT and CDR2 as SNEGSKA (reference sequence). CDR3 in DNA: TGCAGTGCTAGAGAATTGGCTAGCGTAACCTACGAGCAGTACTTC. It is translated as CSARELASVTYEQYF.

The chain combines TRBV28 with TRBJ2-5, with a tentative D call TRBD2 (5 bases). This CDR3 comprises 12 residues. Germline V lookup: CDR1 MDHEN, CDR2 SYDVKM. V lost 6 bases to trimming and J lost 5 bases, with 10 bases between them. CDR3 coding DNA: TGTGCCAGCAGCCCGGACTTTGAGACCCAGTACTTC. Translation gives CASSPDFETQYF.

The chain joins TRBV24-1 to TRBJ2-3; 7 bases map to TRBD2. V was clipped by 2 bases and J by 3 bases; unmatched bases: 10. This CDR3 spans 17 amino acids. Germline V gene lookup returns CDR1 KGHDR and CDR2 SFDVKD. The DNA of the CDR3 is TGTGCCACCAGTGATTCTGTCGGGGGGAGTTTAACAGATACGCAGTATTTT. It specifies CATSDSVGGSLTDTQYF.

The chain carries TRBV6-6 and TRBJ2-3; D is possibly TRBD2 (6 bases). V dropped 2 bases and J dropped 4 bases, with 19 bases sitting between them. Germline V gene data show CDR1 as MNHNY and CDR2 as SVGAGI (reference sequence). This CDR3 has 17 amino acids. In DNA form, the CDR3 reads TGTGCCAGCAGTTACCCCAATACGGCGAGCGGGCCAGATACGCAGTATTTT. It translates to CASSYPNTASGPDTQYF.

This rearrangement joins TRBV20-1 to TRBJ2-5; D may correspond to TRBD1 or TRBD2 (5 bases each). Trimming removed 1 base from V and 11 bases from J, with 11 bases in between. Germline V gene data show CDR1 as DFQATT and CDR2 as SNEGSKA (reference sequence). The length of the CDR3 is 11 residues. The CDR3 loop reads CSARGDGEQYF. The CDR3 nucleotides read TGCAGTGCTAGAGGGGACGGGGAGCAGTACTTC.

J is TRBJ2-4 and V is TRBV11-2; 11 bases align to TRBD1. CDR1 SGHAT and CDR2 FQNNGV come from the germline V gene. This CDR3 region has 14 residues. J gave up 7 bases and V 3 bases, and 2 bases lay outside the gene matches. The CDR3 region is CASSFGQGANIQYF. CDR3 DNA sequence: TGTGCCAGCAGCTTTGGACAGGGGGCGAACATTCAGTACTTC.

This chain links TRBV7-6 with TRBJ2-7; D is perhaps TRBD2 (5 bases). Germline assignment: CDR1 SGHVS and CDR2 FNYEAQ. This CDR3 spans 12 amino acids. Trimming took off 5 bases at V and 5 bases at J, with 10 bases between the two ends. The chain's CDR3 is CASSQPGDEQYF. The CDR3, as DNA: TGTGCCAGCAGCCAACCCGGGGACGAGCAGTACTTC.

This clonotype has a handful of counts. The CDR3 nucleotides are TGTGCCAGCAGTGAAGATAGGGTAGGGCAGTACTTC. Protein product: CASSEDRVGQYF. The gene calls are TRBV2 and TRBJ2-5, with unresolved D. V dropped 1 base and J dropped 11 bases, with 11 bases sitting between them. The CDR3 consists of 12 residues. Germline values: CDR1 SNHLY, CDR2 FYNNEI.

This clonotype was observed a handful of times. The chain has TRBV29-1 and TRBJ2-3, with D uncertain. The CDR3 consists of 14 residues. V lost 4 bases and J 7 bases, leaving 18 bases between the germline ends. Germline CDR1 is SQVTM and CDR2 is ANQGSEA. CDR3 sequence reads: CSVAGPNSFNTQYF. DNA of the CDR3: TGCAGCGTTGCTGGGCCTAACAGTTTTAATACGCAGTATTTT.

This sequence joins TRBV4-3 and TRBJ2-1; 9 bases fit TRBD2. V shed 4 bases and J 0 bases; nucleotides not matched to a gene: 1. The CDR3 extends over 15 amino acids. Germline CDR1 is LGHNA and CDR2 is YSLEER. DNA for the CDR3: TGCGCCAGCAGCCGCGGGGGGGCCTCCTACAATGAGCAGTTCTTC. It yields the protein CASSRGGASYNEQFF.

The chain uses TRBV7-3 and TRBJ2-7; TRBD2 agrees at 13 bases. Germline V gene data show CDR1 as SGHTA and CDR2 as FQGTGA. V was clipped by 6 bases and J by 3 bases; unmatched bases: 5. The CDR3 is 15 amino acids. DNA for the CDR3: TGTGCCAGCAGTCTCGGACTAGCGGGAGACTACGAGCAGTACTTC. Encoded protein: CASSLGLAGDYEQYF.

Only a few counts were recorded for this clonotype. The chain employs TRBV6-2 or TRBV6-3 and TRBJ2-7, with 8 bases identical to TRBD2. After removal of 6 bases from V and 4 bases from J, the junction contained 2 bases not matched to a gene. Germline V gene sequence: CDR1 MNHEY, CDR2 SVGEGT. The CDR3 covers 12 residues. This CDR3 reads CASRTSAYEQYF. CDR3 nucleotide sequence: TGTGCCAGCAGGACTAGCGCTTACGAGCAGTACTTC.

V usage is TRBV10-3 and J usage is TRBJ2-1, with D possibly matching TRBD2 (5 bases). This CDR3 comprises 17 residues. V lost 0 bases, J lost 7 bases, and 19 bases lay in between. Germline V gives CDR1 ENHRY, CDR2 SYGVKD. The CDR3 loop is CAISESVSSGIQNEQFF. The CDR3 bases are TGTGCCATCAGTGAGTCTGTGTCGAGCGGAATACAAAATGAGCAGTTCTTC.

The CDR3 loop is CAISDSTEGEQYF. For the CDR3, the DNA is TGTGCCATCTCAGACTCCACAGAGGGCGAGCAGTACTTC. The rearrangement uses TRBV10-3 and TRBJ2-7; possibly TRBD2 for D (5 bases). Germline values: CDR1 ENHRY, CDR2 SYGVKD. There are 13 residues in the CDR3. Trimming took off 8 bases at V and 6 bases at J, with 17 bases between the two ends.

CDR3 nucleotides: TGTGCCAGCAGCCAGCAGGGACGGGGCCGCGAGCAGTACTTC. As protein: CASSQQGRGREQYF. This chain connects TRBV3-1 to TRBJ2-7, with D tentatively TRBD1 or TRBD2 (5 bases each). CDR3 length: 14 residues. CDR1 is LGHDT and CDR2 is YNNKEL in the germline V gene (reference sequence). With 3 bases removed from V and 6 bases from J, the gap between germline ends came to 15 bases.

The V gene is TRBV15, the J gene TRBJ2-7, with D tentatively TRBD2 (6 bases). The CDR3 has 17 residues. Germline CDR1 LNHNV, CDR2 YYDKDF (reference sequence). Deletions cut 5 bases from V and 13 bases from J, with 33 bases between. The CDR3 DNA is TGTGCCACCAGCCCTCGTAGGACGACTAGTTCCAGAGACACCCATTACTTC. It translates to CATSPRRTTSSRDTHYF.

The chain uses TRBV7-2 and TRBJ2-7; the D is unclear. The ends were cut back, 1 base at V and 0 bases at J, with 19 bases in the middle. The CDR3 totals 18 residues. The germline gives CDR1 SGHTA, CDR2 FQGNSA. The CDR3 is CASSLDRGATSFSYEQYF. The CDR3 DNA is TGTGCCAGCAGCTTAGACAGAGGAGCAACCAGCTTCTCCTACGAGCAGTACTTC.

The chain recombines TRBV12-3 or TRBV12-4 with TRBJ2-4; D is uncertain. Gene TRBJ2-5 matches the end of the DNA better, so the J call may be wrong. The CDR3 loop spans 15 amino acids. For the CDR3, the DNA is TGTGCCAGCAGACCCTTTGGAGCGACGGGAGAGACCCAGTACTTC. This sequence encodes CASRPFGATGETQYF.

The V gene is TRBV20-1, the J gene TRBJ2-7, with D unresolved. This CDR3 is built from 12 residues. Germline-derived CDR1 and CDR2 are DFQATT and SNEGSKA (reference sequence). Trimming took off 3 bases at V and 3 bases at J, with 9 bases between the two ends. The CDR3 region has the DNA TGCAGTGCTAGTTCGGGCTTCTACGAGCAGTACTTC. It specifies CSASSGFYEQYF.

This clonotype was observed a handful of times. The J gene is TRBJ2-7, the V gene TRBV28; 7 nucleotides match TRBD2. The CDR3 is made up of 14 amino acids. From germline, CDR1 is MDHEN and CDR2 SYDVKM. J lost 2 bases, V lost 7 bases, and 8 bases had no gene match. The CDR3 here is CASIGSGLTYEQYF. The CDR3 nucleotides are TGTGCCAGCATAGGTTCGGGACTAACCTACGAGCAGTACTTC.